These 30 T cell receptor beta chains originate from one sample sequenced in a study of shared clonotypes between healthy human individuals (dated by TCRdb to about 2020). Receptor libraries were prepared by the immunoSEQ multiplex PCR assay. TCRdb retrieved this table from immuneACCESS and kept in-frame rearrangements only. Not all clones are present; in checked studies, unresolved V genes account for under half, and no reason is known for the remainder. Counted in this sample were about 660,000 clones; roughly 70% of them appeared once. Clones ranked in the top ten supply 1.5% to 2% of the sample. Input material: memory CD4+ T cells sorted from blood. The cell subset or site label for this specimen denotes: CD45RA-negative fraction. These TCRs come from a woman between 25 and 40 years old in good health.

J is TRBJ2-5 and V is TRBV11-2, with TRBD2 identical over 14 bases. The CDR3 is made up of 17 amino acids. V trimming: 11 bases; J trimming: 5 bases; junction bases outside the gene matches: 16. Germline assignment: CDR1 SGHAT and CDR2 FQNNGV. DNA of the CDR3: TGTGCCGACGAGGCCGGGACTAGCGGGAGTATGAGGGAGACCCAGTACTTC. Translated: CADEAGTSGSMRETQYF.

The chain uses TRBV19 and TRBJ2-3; possibly TRBD2 for D (6 bases). This CDR3 contains 13 residues. The germline CDR1 and CDR2 sequences are LNHDA and SQIVND (reference sequence). The V and J ends lost 6 bases and 5 bases respectively, with 12 bases between them. The CDR3 protein is CASRLARLDTQYF. In DNA form, the CDR3 reads TGTGCCAGTAGACTAGCCCGACTAGATACGCAGTATTTT.

This clone was detected a few times. The chain is built from TRBV7-6 and TRBJ2-5; unclear D gene. The DNA end lines up better with TRBJ2-7; the J call may be wrong. CDR1 and CDR2 from the germline V gene are SGHVS and FNYEAQ. This CDR3 contains 14 residues. The CDR3 protein is CASSLANGPYEQYF. DNA of the CDR3: TGTGCCAGCAGCTTAGCGAACGGCCCCTACGAGCAGTACTTC.

The chain is built from TRBV10-1 and TRBJ2-1, with D maybe TRBD2 (5 bases). V dropped 6 bases and J dropped 0 bases, with 12 bases sitting between them. CDR1 and CDR2 (germline): WNHNN, SYGVQD (reference sequence). The length of the CDR3 is 15 residues. In DNA form, the CDR3 reads TGCGCCAGCAGCCAGCGGCAGAGCTCCTACAATGAGCAGTTCTTC. The encoded protein is CASSQRQSSYNEQFF.

The chain employs TRBV30 and TRBJ2-3, with a tentative D call TRBD1 (6 bases). V dropped 4 bases and J dropped 6 bases, with 11 bases sitting between them. Per the germline V gene, CDR1 is GTSNPN and CDR2 is SVGIG (reference sequence). The CDR3 consists of 12 residues. The CDR3 DNA reads as TGTGCCTGGACTAGGGGGACCGATACGCAGTATTTT. Translated, it gives CAWTRGTDTQYF.

The chain is built from TRBV7-2 and TRBJ2-7, with TRBD1 matching 7 bases. Unmatched junction bases numbered 13, after V lost 5 bases and J lost 6 bases. The CDR3 totals 15 residues. The germline V gene encodes CDR1 SGHTA and CDR2 FQGNSA. CDR3 in DNA: TGTGCCAGCAGCCAAGTGGTGAATAGGGGGCGCGAGCAGTACTTC. Translation: CASSQVVNRGREQYF.

The chain joins TRBV11-2 to TRBJ2-3, with TRBD1 matching 8 bases. From germline, CDR1 is SGHAT and CDR2 FQNNGV. J lost 4 bases, V lost 6 bases, and 6 bases had no gene match. CDR3 size: 14 residues. Here the CDR3 reads CASSRRTGPDTQYF. The CDR3 nucleotides are TGTGCCAGCAGTCGAAGGACAGGGCCAGATACGCAGTATTTT.

The rearrangement links TRBV18 to TRBJ2-2; possible D gene TRBD2, 6 bases. The length of the CDR3 is 16 residues. The V gene's germline CDR1 is KGHSH and CDR2 LQKENI. The V gene lost 0 bases and the J gene lost 0 bases, with 8 bases spanning the gap. As DNA, the CDR3 is TGTGCCAGCTCACCACCGATAGCGGCGAACACCGGGGAGCTGTTTTTT. Its translation is CASSPPIAANTGELFF.

This clone was found once. Additional DNA sequences in this sample encode the identical CDR3. The chain employs TRBV11-2 and TRBJ1-2; unclear D gene. The CDR3 totals 13 residues. Germline V gene sequence: CDR1 SGHAT, CDR2 FQNNGV. Trimming removed 1 base at V and 5 bases at J, with 8 bases between. CDR3: CASSLAGGYGYTF. CDR3 nucleotides: TGTGCCAGCAGCTTAGCAGGCGGGTATGGCTACACCTTC.

As regards this clone: A far larger clone is only one base removed, so a read error is likely. The same CDR3 also results from other DNA sequences found in this sample. V and J are TRBV19 and TRBJ1-1; D is undetermined. CDR1 is LNHDA and CDR2 is SQIVND in the germline V gene (reference sequence). CDR3 length: 14 residues. The DNA for the CDR3 is TGTGCCAGTAGTATTGAGGGAATGAACACTGAAGCCTTCTTT. Protein sequence: CASSIEGMNTEAFF. The full variable domain, in which reference TRBV19 and TRBJ1-1 provide the parts outside the CDR3, is DGGITQSPKYLFRKEGQNVTLSCEQNLNHDAMYWYRQDPGQGLRLIYYSQIVNDFQKGDIAEGYSVSREKKESFPLTVTSAQKNPTAFYLCASSIEGMNTEAFFGQGTRLTVV.

This clone was detected only once. The chain couples TRBV9 to TRBJ2-2, with D perhaps TRBD2 (5 bases). Trimming shortened V by 1 base and J by 3 bases, and 10 bases separated the two germline ends. CDR3 length: 15 amino acids. CDR1 and CDR2 (germline): SGDLS, YYNGEE. The CDR3 here is CASSVIPGDTGELFF. The CDR3 DNA reads as TGTGCCAGCAGCGTAATCCCCGGGGACACCGGGGAGCTGTTTTTT.

The genes are TRBV4-1 and TRBJ1-4; maybe TRBD1 (5 bases). Germline V gives CDR1 MGHRA, CDR2 YSYEKL. This CDR3 spans 16 amino acids. V was pared by 4 bases and J by 2 bases, with 14 bases between. CDR3 in amino acids: CASSPLRGGTNEKLFF. CDR3 nucleotide sequence: TGCGCCAGCAGCCCACTAAGGGGAGGCACTAATGAAAAACTGTTTTTT.

The chain is built from TRBV5-1 and TRBJ1-4; D is possibly TRBD1 (6 bases). CDR3 length: 16 amino acids. The V gene lost 0 bases and the J gene lost 7 bases, with 16 bases spanning the gap. Germline V gives CDR1 SGHRS, CDR2 YFSETQ. The CDR3 DNA reads as TGCGCCAGCAGCTTGGCCCCCCAGGGGATGAGTGAAAAACTGTTTTTT. Residues: CASSLAPQGMSEKLFF.

The table lists this clone with a few counts. CDR3 in DNA: TGTGCCAGCAGCCCATACAGGGGGGAAGACTATGGCTACACCTTC. It translates to CASSPYRGEDYGYTF. The genes are TRBV11-2 and TRBJ1-2, with 8 bases fitting TRBD1. J gave up 3 bases and V 5 bases, and 8 bases lay outside the gene matches. The CDR3 spans 15 residues. Germline V gives CDR1 SGHAT, CDR2 FQNNGV.

The chain's CDR3 is CASSLGAGQDREAFF. Written as DNA, the CDR3 is TGTGCCAGCAGCTTAGGAGCGGGACAGGACCGTGAAGCTTTCTTT. The chain carries TRBV7-9 and TRBJ1-1, with 8 bases fitting TRBD1. Trimming removed 1 base from V and 7 bases from J; junction bases left unmatched: 8. The CDR3 totals 15 residues. Germline V lookup: CDR1 SEHNR, CDR2 FQNEAQ (reference sequence).

V is TRBV6-5 and J is TRBJ2-1; tentatively, D is TRBD1 (5 bases). This CDR3 has 13 residues. The V end was cut by 1 base, the J end by 9 bases, with 10 bases between. CDR1 and CDR2 (germline): MNHEY, SVGAGI. CDR3 region: CASSYFQGVEQFF. The CDR3 nucleotides are TGTGCCAGCAGTTACTTCCAGGGCGTTGAGCAGTTCTTC.

This clone was recorded at least ten times. The same CDR3 is also encoded by other DNA sequences in this sample. The gene calls are TRBV19 and TRBJ1-2; D might be TRBD1 (5 bases). Germline CDR1 is LNHDA and CDR2 is SQIVND (reference sequence). Trimming left V 2 bases short and J 7 bases short, with 14 bases between. The CDR3 has 14 amino acids. In DNA, the CDR3 is TGTGCCAGTAGTATATCGGCAGGGCTATCTGGCTACACCTTC. Protein: CASSISAGLSGYTF. Full variable domain (remainder filled in from reference TRBV19 and TRBJ1-2): DGGITQSPKYLFRKEGQNVTLSCEQNLNHDAMYWYRQDPGQGLRLIYYSQIVNDFQKGDIAEGYSVSREKKESFPLTVTSAQKNPTAFYLCASSISAGLSGYTFGSGTRLTVV.

This clone has only a few counts. This chain connects TRBV28 to TRBJ1-1; TRBD1 is a possible D gene (6 bases). The germline CDR1 and CDR2 sequences are MDHEN and SYDVKM. The CDR3 runs 11 residues. Trimming shortened V by 6 bases and J by 10 bases, and 12 bases separated the two germline ends. The CDR3 loop reads CASRGHPGAFF. The CDR3 bases are TGTGCCAGCAGGGGACACCCTGGAGCTTTCTTT. The full variable domain, completed using reference TRBV28 and TRBJ1-1, is DVKVTQSSRYLVKRTGEKVFLECVQDMDHENMFWYRQDPGLGLRLIYFSYDVKMKEKGDIPEGYSVSREKKERFSLILESASTNQTSMYLCASRGHPGAFFGQGTRLTVV.

The CDR3 sequence is CASSPPGTGLNYGYTF. The CDR3 DNA sequence: TGTGCCAGCAGCCCCCCCGGGACAGGACTAAACTATGGCTACACCTTC. The chain combines TRBV13 with TRBJ1-2; 8 bases fit TRBD1. The germline V gene has CDR1 PRHDT and CDR2 FYEKMQ (reference sequence). The V and J ends lost 5 bases and 2 bases, in that order; junction bases with no gene match: 10. There are 16 residues in the CDR3.

The rearrangement uses TRBV9 and TRBJ1-2, with 8 bases fitting TRBD1. Looked up from germline, CDR1 is SGDLS and CDR2 is YYNGEE. The CDR3 runs to 15 residues. V was clipped by 0 bases and J by 8 bases; unmatched bases: 9. The CDR3 is CASSVAGGAERGYTF. The CDR3 DNA sequence: TGTGCCAGCAGCGTAGCAGGGGGCGCCGAGCGGGGCTACACCTTC.

The chain employs TRBV28 and TRBJ2-3; D is uncertain. The CDR3 loop spans 15 amino acids. Germline CDR1 reads MDHEN; CDR2 reads SYDVKM. Trimming shortened V by 8 bases and J by 1 base, and 16 bases separated the two germline ends. CDR3 loop: CASGRPVAGTDTQYF. The CDR3 nucleotides are TGTGCCAGCGGCAGGCCGGTAGCTGGCACAGATACGCAGTATTTT.

The gene calls are TRBV9 and TRBJ2-5, with TRBD2 identical over 13 bases. Germline lookup yields CDR1 SGDLS and CDR2 YYNGEE. This CDR3 contains 16 residues. V dropped 3 bases and J dropped 13; count of bases not matched to a gene: 15. CDR3: CASSADPGLAGARWYF. CDR3 DNA: TGTGCCAGCAGCGCAGACCCTGGACTAGCGGGAGCCCGGTGGTACTTC.

The chain employs TRBV7-6 and TRBJ1-5; no clear D. V was cut by 3 bases and J by 7 bases, with 10 bases left in between. Germline V CDR1 and CDR2: SGHVS, FNYEAQ. This CDR3 is built from 13 residues. CDR3: CASSLGAGQPQHF. DNA of the CDR3: TGTGCCAGCAGCTTGGGCGCCGGGCAGCCCCAGCATTTT.

J is TRBJ2-7 and V is TRBV5-4; D is ambiguous. Germline CDR1 is SGHNT and CDR2 is YYREEE (reference sequence). CDR3 length equals 15 residues. Trimming removed 0 bases at V and 0 bases at J, with 10 bases between. The CDR3 nucleotides are TGTGCCAGCAGCTTGGAGAGACGGCTCTCCTACGAGCAGTACTTC. Translated: CASSLERRLSYEQYF.

The CDR3 DNA is TGTGCCAGCAGCCTCGGTAGGGAGAATGAGCAGTTCTTC. This gives the protein CASSLGRENEQFF. This rearrangement joins TRBV11-2 to TRBJ2-1; D might be TRBD2 (5 bases). The CDR3 is 13 residues long. Germline-derived CDR1 and CDR2 are SGHAT and FQNNGV. Trimming took 5 bases from V and 7 from J, leaving 12 bases between them.

Only one count was recorded for this clone. The chain joins TRBV5-6 to TRBJ1-2, with 10 bases aligning to TRBD1. The CDR3 is 15 amino acids. Looked up from germline, CDR1 is SGHDT and CDR2 is YYEEEE. Germline trimming cut 1 base from V and 8 bases from J; bases unmatched to any gene: 8. The DNA of the CDR3 is TGTGCCAGCAGCTTGCCGGGACAGGGGATGTGGGGCTACACCTTC. As protein: CASSLPGQGMWGYTF.

As to this clone: At the DNA level, this CDR3 is encoded by other sequences in the same sample as well. The chain has TRBV6-1 and TRBJ2-1, with a tentative D call TRBD2 (6 bases). Germline V gene sequence: CDR1 MNHNS, CDR2 SASEGT. The germline V and J ends were trimmed by 0 bases and 9 bases, with 6 bases remaining between them. The CDR3 totals 12 residues. CDR3 bases: TGTGCCAGCAGTGAAGCCGGGGGTGAGCAGTTCTTC. Its translation is CASSEAGGEQFF.

This clone was seen a few times. V is TRBV28 and J is TRBJ1-5; TRBD1 matches 8 bases. CDR3 length: 13 residues. Per the germline V gene, CDR1 is MDHEN and CDR2 is SYDVKM. V shed 5 bases, J shed 6 bases, and the junction held 3 bases outside the gene matches. In nucleotides, the CDR3 is TGTGCCAGCAGTACGACAGGGGTTCAGCCCCAGCATTTT. Its translation is CASSTTGVQPQHF.

The V gene is TRBV4-1, the J gene TRBJ2-5; 13 bases are a match to TRBD2. The CDR3 has 17 residues. The V and J ends lost 0 bases and 4 bases, in that order; junction bases with no gene match: 5. Germline CDR1 MGHRA, CDR2 YSYEKL. The CDR3 loop is CASSQDLGLAGLETQYF. DNA for the CDR3: TGCGCCAGCAGCCAAGACTTGGGACTAGCGGGACTAGAGACCCAGTACTTC.

V usage is TRBV5-1 and J usage is TRBJ2-4, with D unclear. V shed 0 bases and J shed 5 bases, with 9 bases lying between them. The CDR3 extends over 14 amino acids. CDR1 SGHRS and CDR2 YFSETQ come from the germline V gene. CDR3 sequence reads: CASSLAMGENIQYF. The CDR3 DNA reads TGCGCCAGCAGCTTGGCGATGGGCGAAAACATTCAGTACTTC.